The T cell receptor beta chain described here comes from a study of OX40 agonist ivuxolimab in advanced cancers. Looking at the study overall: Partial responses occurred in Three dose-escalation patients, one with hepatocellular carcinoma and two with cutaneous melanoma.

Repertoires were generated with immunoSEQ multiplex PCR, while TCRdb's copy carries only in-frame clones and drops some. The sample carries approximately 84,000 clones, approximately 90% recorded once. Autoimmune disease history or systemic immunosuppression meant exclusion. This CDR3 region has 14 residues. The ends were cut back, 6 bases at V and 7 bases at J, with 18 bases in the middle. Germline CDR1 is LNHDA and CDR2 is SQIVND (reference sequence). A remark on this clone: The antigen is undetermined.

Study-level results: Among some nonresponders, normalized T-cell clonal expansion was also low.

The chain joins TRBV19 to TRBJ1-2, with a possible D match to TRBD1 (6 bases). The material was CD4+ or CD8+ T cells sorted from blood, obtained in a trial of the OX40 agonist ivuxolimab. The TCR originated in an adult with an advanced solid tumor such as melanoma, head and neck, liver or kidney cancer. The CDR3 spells CASSGKQGVSGYTF. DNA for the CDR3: TGTGCCAGTAGCGGTAAACAGGGCGTTTCTGGCTACACCTTC. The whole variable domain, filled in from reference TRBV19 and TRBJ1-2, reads DGGITQSPKYLFRKEGQNVTLSCEQNLNHDAMYWYRQDPGQGLRLIYYSQIVNDFQKGDIAEGYSVSREKKESFPLTVTSAQKNPTAFYLCASSGKQGVSGYTFGSGTRLTVV.